The rows below give T cell receptor beta chains drawn from one sample of a study of cytomegalovirus exposure and HLA in healthy donors. Clones were read by immunoSEQ multiplex PCR, and TCRdb kept only the in-frame ones, dropping some. The profile covers about 170,000 clones, with around 96% appearing a single time and about 0.89% taken by the ten largest. The sequenced sample consisted of PBMCs. The receptors stem from a woman in her late teens or twenties in good health and CMV-seronegative. CDR3s include the opening cysteine and the closing phenylalanine or tryptophan. The D gene is left open where the match is weak. A row's size may be missing; if present it is once, few, many or a size class.

TRBV27	few	TRBJ2-7	NA	CASSLEGAGDFYEQYF	TGTGCCAGCAGTTTAGAGGGGGCAGGGGACTTCTACGAGCAGTACTTC
TRBV11-2	NA	TRBJ1-1	NA	CASSLSSTEAFF	TGTGCCAGCAGCTTAAGCTCCACTGAAGCTTTCTTT
TRBV5-4	NA	TRBJ2-5	NA	CASSLALGTQETQYF	TGTGCCAGCAGCTTGGCCTTGGGCACCCAAGAGACCCAGTACTTC
TRBV29-1	NA	TRBJ2-5	TRBD2	CSVEGYQVAGQPETQYF	TGCAGCGTTGAAGGCTATCAGGTAGCGGGGCAACCGGAGACCCAGTACTTC
TRBV5-1	NA	TRBJ1-6	TRBD1	CASSDPGGQYNSPLHF	TGCGCCAGCAGCGACCCAGGGGGCCAATATAATTCACCCCTCCACTTT
TRBV19	NA	TRBJ1-5	TRBD1	CASSSDRVEGNQPQHF	TGTGCCAGTAGTAGCGACAGGGTAGAGGGCAATCAGCCCCAGCATTTT
TRBV14	once	TRBJ2-1	NA	CASSQATSRNEQFF	TGTGCCAGCAGCCAAGCTACTAGCCGGAATGAGCAGTTCTTC
TRBV6-1	NA	TRBJ2-1	TRBD2	CASSEGTSGANEQFF	TGTGCCAGCAGTGAAGGGACTAGCGGGGCCAATGAGCAGTTCTTC
TRBV27	NA	TRBJ2-1	TRBD2	CASSLRGLADLYNEQFF	TGTGCCAGCAGTTTACGGGGACTAGCGGATCTCTACAATGAGCAGTTCTTC
TRBV12-5	NA	TRBJ2-1	NA	CASGLQGSRYNEQFF	TGTGCTAGTGGTTTGCAGGGGTCTCGTTACAATGAGCAGTTCTTC
TRBV9	NA	TRBJ2-1	TRBD2	CASSVTGLAGIEQFF	TGTGCCAGCAGCGTCACGGGACTAGCGGGTATTGAGCAGTTCTTC
TRBV9	NA	TRBJ2-3	TRBD1	CASSEGQGSTDTQYF	TGTGCCAGCAGCGAGGGACAGGGGAGCACAGATACGCAGTATTTT
TRBV10-3	NA	TRBJ2-3	TRBD2	CAISLAGVGTDTQYF	TGTGCCATCAGTTTAGCGGGGGTGGGCACAGATACGCAGTATTTT
TRBV9	few	TRBJ2-2	TRBD2	CASSPWGSGGNGELFF	TGTGCCAGCAGCCCCTGGGGTAGCGGGGGAAACGGGGAGCTGTTTTTT
TRBV14	once	TRBJ2-7	NA	CASSQDEEGRYEQYF	TGTGCCAGCAGCCAAGATGAGGAGGGACGCTACGAGCAGTACTTC
TRBV6-5	NA	TRBJ1-1	TRBD1	CASMTDRGRTEAFF	TGTGCCAGCATGACGGACAGGGGGCGGACTGAAGCTTTCTTT
TRBV6-6	NA	TRBJ1-1	NA	CASSPRQLNTEAFF	TGTGCCAGCAGTCCCAGACAGTTGAACACTGAAGCTTTCTTT
TRBV6-5	NA	TRBJ1-2	NA	CASSPGVQGTNGYTF	TGTGCCAGCAGTCCGGGCGTCCAGGGAACGAATGGCTACACCTTC
TRBV4-1	NA	TRBJ2-7	TRBD2	CASSQGGGGDYEQYF	TGCGCCAGCAGCCAAGGGGGCGGGGGAGACTACGAGCAGTACTTC
TRBV16	few	TRBJ1-2	NA	CASSHLTGPNYGYTF	TGTGCCAGCAGCCACCTAACAGGGCCTAACTATGGCTACACCTTC
TRBV30	NA	TRBJ1-2	NA	CAWSNTGYWSPANYGYTF	TGTGCCTGGAGTAATACCGGCTATTGGAGTCCAGCAAACTATGGCTACACCTTC
TRBV15	once	TRBJ2-3	TRBD2	CATSRDELAGGRQYF	TGTGCCACCAGCAGAGATGAGTTGGCGGGGGGGAGGCAGTATTTT